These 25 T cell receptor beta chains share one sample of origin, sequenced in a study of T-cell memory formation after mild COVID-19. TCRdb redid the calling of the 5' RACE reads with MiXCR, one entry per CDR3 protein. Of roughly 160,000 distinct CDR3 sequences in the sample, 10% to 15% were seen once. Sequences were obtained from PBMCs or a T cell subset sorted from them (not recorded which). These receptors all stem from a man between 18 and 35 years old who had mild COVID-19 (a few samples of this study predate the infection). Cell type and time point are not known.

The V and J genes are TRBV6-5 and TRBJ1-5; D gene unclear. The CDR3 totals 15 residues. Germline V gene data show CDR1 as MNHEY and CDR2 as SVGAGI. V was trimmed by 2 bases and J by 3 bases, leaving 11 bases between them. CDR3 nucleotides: TGTGCCAGCAGTTACACCGGGAGCCTCAATCAGCCCCAGCATTTT. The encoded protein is CASSYTGSLNQPQHF.

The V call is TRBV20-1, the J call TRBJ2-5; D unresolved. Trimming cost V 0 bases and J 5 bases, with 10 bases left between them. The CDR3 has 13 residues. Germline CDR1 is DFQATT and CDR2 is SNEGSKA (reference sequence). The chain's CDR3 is CSARDHVGETQYF. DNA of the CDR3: TGCAGTGCTAGAGATCACGTCGGGGAGACCCAGTACTTC.

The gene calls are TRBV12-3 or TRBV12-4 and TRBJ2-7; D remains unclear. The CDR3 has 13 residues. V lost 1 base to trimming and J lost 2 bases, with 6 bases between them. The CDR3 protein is CASSLVSTYEQYF. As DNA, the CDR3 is TGTGCCAGCAGTTTAGTTTCAACCTACGAGCAGTACTTC.

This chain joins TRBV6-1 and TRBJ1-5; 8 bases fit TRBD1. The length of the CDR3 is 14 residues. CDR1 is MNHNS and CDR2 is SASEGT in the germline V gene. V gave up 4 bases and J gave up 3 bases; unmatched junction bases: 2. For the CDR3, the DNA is TGTGCCAGCAGTGCGGACAGGGTCAATCAGCCCCAGCATTTT. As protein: CASSADRVNQPQHF.

Here the CDR3 reads CASSQRPTGAGANVLTF. CDR3 coding DNA: TGCGCCAGCAGCCAAAGGCCGACAGGGGCTGGGGCCAACGTCCTGACTTTC. This chain connects TRBV4-3 to TRBJ2-6, with 8 bases that match TRBD1. The CDR3 consists of 17 residues. CDR1 is LGHNA, CDR2 YSLEER, per germline. With V trimmed by 2 bases and J by 2 bases, 5 bases remained unmatched.

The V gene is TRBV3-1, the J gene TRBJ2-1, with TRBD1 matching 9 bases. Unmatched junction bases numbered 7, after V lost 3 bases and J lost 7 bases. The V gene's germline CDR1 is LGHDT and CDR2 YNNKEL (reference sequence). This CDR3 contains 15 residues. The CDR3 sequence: CASSQTPQGANEQFF. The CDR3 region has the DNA TGTGCCAGCAGCCAGACTCCACAGGGGGCAAATGAGCAGTTCTTC.

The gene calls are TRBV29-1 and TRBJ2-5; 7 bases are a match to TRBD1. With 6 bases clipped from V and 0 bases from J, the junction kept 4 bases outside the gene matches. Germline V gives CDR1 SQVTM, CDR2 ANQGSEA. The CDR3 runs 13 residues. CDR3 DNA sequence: TGCAGCGTCGCCGGGACAGACCAAGAGACCCAGTACTTC. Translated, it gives CSVAGTDQETQYF.

CDR3 sequence (DNA): TGTGCCAGCAGTTTATCAGCGGCGACCCAGTACTTC. Amino acids: CASSLSAATQYF. V and J are TRBV28 and TRBJ2-5; a weak D match, TRBD2 (5 bases). The CDR3 runs 12 residues. Germline CDR1 and CDR2: MDHEN and SYDVKM. Between the trimmed V and J ends, which lost 1 base and 7 bases, there was a span of 7 bases.

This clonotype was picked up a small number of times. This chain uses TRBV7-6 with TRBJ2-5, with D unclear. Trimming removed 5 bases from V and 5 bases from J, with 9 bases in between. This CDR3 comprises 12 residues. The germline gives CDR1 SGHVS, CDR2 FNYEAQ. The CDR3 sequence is CASSLPYETQYF. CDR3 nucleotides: TGTGCCAGCAGCCTCCCCTACGAGACCCAGTACTTC.

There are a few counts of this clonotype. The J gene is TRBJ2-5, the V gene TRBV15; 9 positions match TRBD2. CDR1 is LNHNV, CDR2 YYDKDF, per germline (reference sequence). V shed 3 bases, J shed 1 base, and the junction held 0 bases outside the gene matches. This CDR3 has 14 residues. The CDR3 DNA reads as TGTGCCACCAGCAGTAGCGGGGGCCAAGAGACCCAGTACTTC. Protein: CATSSSGGQETQYF.

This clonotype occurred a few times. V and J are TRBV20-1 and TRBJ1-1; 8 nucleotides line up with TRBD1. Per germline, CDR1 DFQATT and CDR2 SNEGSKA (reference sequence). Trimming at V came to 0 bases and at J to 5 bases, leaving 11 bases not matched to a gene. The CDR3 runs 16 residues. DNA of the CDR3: TGCAGTGCTAGAGATAGGAGGACAGGGAGTAGGACTGAAGCTTTCTTT. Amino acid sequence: CSARDRRTGSRTEAFF.

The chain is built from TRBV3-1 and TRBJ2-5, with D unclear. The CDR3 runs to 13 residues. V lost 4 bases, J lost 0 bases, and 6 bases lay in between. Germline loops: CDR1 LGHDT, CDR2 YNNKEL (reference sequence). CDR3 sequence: CASSLLDQETQYF. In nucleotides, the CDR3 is TGTGCCAGCAGCCTCCTAGACCAAGAGACCCAGTACTTC.

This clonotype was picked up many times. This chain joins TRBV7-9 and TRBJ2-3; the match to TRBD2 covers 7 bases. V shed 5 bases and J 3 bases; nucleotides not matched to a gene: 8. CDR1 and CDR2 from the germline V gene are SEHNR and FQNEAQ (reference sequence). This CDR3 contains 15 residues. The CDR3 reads CASSDWGGVTDTQYF. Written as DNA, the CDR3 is TGTGCCAGCAGCGATTGGGGGGGAGTGACAGATACGCAGTATTTT.

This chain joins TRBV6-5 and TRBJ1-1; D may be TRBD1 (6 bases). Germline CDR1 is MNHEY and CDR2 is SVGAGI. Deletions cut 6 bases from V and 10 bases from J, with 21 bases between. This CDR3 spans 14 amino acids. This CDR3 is CASSSDRTSFRAFF. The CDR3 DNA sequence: TGTGCCAGCAGCTCCGACAGGACCTCGTTCCGAGCTTTCTTT.

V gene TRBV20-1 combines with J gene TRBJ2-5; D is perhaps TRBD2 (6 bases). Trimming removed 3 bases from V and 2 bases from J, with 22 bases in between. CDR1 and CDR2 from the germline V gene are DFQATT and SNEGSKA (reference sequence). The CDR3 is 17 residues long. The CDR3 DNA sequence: TGCAGTGCTAGGCTCCCGGGACTTTACGAAGATCAAGAGACCCAGTACTTC. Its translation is CSARLPGLYEDQETQYF.

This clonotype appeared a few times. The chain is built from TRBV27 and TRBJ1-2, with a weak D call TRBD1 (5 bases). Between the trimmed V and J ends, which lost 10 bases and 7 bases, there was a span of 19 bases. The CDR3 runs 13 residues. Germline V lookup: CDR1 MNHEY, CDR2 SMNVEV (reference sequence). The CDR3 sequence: CATKHPRGPGYTF. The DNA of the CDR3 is TGTGCCACCAAACACCCAAGGGGACCTGGCTACACCTTC.

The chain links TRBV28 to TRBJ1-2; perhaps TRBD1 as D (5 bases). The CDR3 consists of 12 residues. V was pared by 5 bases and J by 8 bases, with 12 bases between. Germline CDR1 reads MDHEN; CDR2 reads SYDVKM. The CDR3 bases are TGTGCCAGCAGTGGGGCCGTGGGAGGCTACACCTTC. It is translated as CASSGAVGGYTF.

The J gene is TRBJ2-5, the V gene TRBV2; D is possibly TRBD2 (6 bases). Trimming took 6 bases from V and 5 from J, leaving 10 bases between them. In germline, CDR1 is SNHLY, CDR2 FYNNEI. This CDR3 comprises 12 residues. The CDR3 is CASRQEGETQYF. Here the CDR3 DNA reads TGTGCCAGCAGGCAGGAGGGGGAGACCCAGTACTTC.

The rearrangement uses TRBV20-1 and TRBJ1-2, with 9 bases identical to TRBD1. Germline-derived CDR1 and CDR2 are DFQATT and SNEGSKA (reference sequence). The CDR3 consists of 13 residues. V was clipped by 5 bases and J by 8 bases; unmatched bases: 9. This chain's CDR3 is CSAHMGQGGGYTF. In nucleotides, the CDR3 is TGCAGTGCTCATATGGGACAGGGAGGCGGCTACACCTTC.

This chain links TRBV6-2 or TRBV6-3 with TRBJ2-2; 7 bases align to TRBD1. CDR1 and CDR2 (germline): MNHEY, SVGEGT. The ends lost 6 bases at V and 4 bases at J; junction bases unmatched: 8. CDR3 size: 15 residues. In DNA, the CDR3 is TGTGCCAGCAGAATGGGACAGAGATTCACCGGGGAGCTGTTTTTT. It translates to CASRMGQRFTGELFF.

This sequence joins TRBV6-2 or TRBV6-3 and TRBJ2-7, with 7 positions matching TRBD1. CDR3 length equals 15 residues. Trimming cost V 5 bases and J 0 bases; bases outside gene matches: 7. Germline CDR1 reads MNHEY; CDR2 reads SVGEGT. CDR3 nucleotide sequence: TGTGCCAGCAGTCCCCCGGGACAGTACTCCTACGAGCAGTACGTC. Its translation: CASSPPGQYSYEQYV.

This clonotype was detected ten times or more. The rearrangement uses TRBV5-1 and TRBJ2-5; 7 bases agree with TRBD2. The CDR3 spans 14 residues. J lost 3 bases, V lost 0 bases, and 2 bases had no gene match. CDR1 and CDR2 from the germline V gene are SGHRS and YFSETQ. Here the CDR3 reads CASSLESGEETQYF. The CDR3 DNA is TGCGCCAGCAGCTTGGAGAGCGGGGAAGAGACCCAGTACTTC.

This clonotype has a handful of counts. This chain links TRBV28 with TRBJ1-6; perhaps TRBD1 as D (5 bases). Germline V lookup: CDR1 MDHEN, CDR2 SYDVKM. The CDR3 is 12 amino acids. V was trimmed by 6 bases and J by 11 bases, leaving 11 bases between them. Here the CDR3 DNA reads TGTGCCAGCAGGACTCTGGGGGCACCCCTCCACTTT. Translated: CASRTLGAPLHF.

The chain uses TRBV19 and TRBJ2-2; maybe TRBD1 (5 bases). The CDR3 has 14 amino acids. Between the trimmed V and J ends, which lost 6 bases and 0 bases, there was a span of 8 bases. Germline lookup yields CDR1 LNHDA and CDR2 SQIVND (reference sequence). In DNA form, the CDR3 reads TGTGCCAGTAGACAGACAGCGAACACCGGGGAGCTGTTTTTT. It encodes CASRQTANTGELFF. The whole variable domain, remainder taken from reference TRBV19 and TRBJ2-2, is DGGITQSPKYLFRKEGQNVTLSCEQNLNHDAMYWYRQDPGQGLRLIYYSQIVNDFQKGDIAEGYSVSREKKESFPLTVTSAQKNPTAFYLCASRQTANTGELFFGEGSRLTVL.

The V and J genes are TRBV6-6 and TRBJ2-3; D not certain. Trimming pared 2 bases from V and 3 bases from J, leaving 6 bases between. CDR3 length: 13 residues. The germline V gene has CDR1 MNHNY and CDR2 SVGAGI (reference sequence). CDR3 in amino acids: CASSYMGTDTQYF. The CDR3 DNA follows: TGTGCCAGCAGTTACATGGGGACAGATACGCAGTATTTT.